This TCR beta chain was identified during a study of CD8 T cells in Susac syndrome. Study context: Patients with Susac syndrome, at blood draw, were therapy-naive, on corticosteroids, or on intravenous immunoglobulin alone.

CDR3 length: 13 residues. CDR1 and CDR2 from the germline V gene are SEHNR and FQNEAQ (reference sequence). The V gene end was trimmed by 7 bases and the J gene end by 5 bases; junction bases not matched to a gene: 7. The diagnostic criteria for definite or probable disease, as recently defined, were met by the patients with Susac syndrome. TEMRA cells were FACS-enriched, with CD8+ and CD4+ T cells isolated negatively. A quantity of about 0.5 to 1 ug RNA underwent reverse transcription using random hexamers. TCRdb re-called the immunoSEQ multiplex PCR reads with MiXCR, one entry per CDR3 protein. The sample shows about 240,000 distinct CDR3 sequences, 90% to 96% of them seen only once.

V is TRBV7-9 and J is TRBJ2-5; 7 bases line up with TRBD1. The sequencing sample was made of CD4+ T cells from PBMCs. The clonotype originates from a human donor with Susac syndrome. CDR3 region: CASTRGLKETQYF. The CDR3 DNA reads as TGTGCCAGCACAAGGGGGCTTAAGGAGACCCAGTACTTC.